A single sample gave rise to the 9 T cell receptor beta chains below, sequenced in a study of cytomegalovirus exposure and HLA in healthy donors. The PCR employed 60 Vbeta primers together with 13 Jbeta primers. This table comes from immunoSEQ multiplex PCR, and its TCRdb copy is limited to in-frame clones, with some not included. There are about 140,000 clones in the sample, with 2% to 2.5% held by the top ten. Sequencing was carried out using PBMCs. These receptors all come from a woman in her late teens or twenties in good health and CMV-seronegative.

This chain connects TRBV18 to TRBJ2-3; 7 nucleotides line up with TRBD2. Looked up from germline, CDR1 is KGHSH and CDR2 is LQKENI. V lost 3 bases, J lost 0 bases, and 3 bases stayed unmatched. The CDR3 sequence is 15 residues long. This CDR3 reads CASSPLRGSTDTQYF. The CDR3 DNA sequence: TGTGCCAGCTCACCTCTGCGGGGGAGCACAGATACGCAGTATTTT.

V gene TRBV7-2 combines with J gene TRBJ1-2; no reliable D call. This CDR3 comprises 18 residues. Germline V lookup: CDR1 SGHTA, CDR2 FQGNSA. V dropped 3 bases and J dropped 1 base, with 21 bases sitting between them. The DNA of the CDR3 is TGTGCCAGCAGCTTTCCCCGGGGTCAAGAAGTAGATAACTATGGCTACACCTTC. Protein sequence: CASSFPRGQEVDNYGYTF.

This chain links TRBV4-3 with TRBJ1-5, with no clear D. Trimming left V 1 base short and J 3 bases short, with 10 bases between. The CDR3 length is 15 residues. The germline V gene encodes CDR1 LGHNA and CDR2 YSLEER. The CDR3 coding sequence is TGCGCCAGCAGCCAAGTTCTAGGAGTCAATCAGCCCCAGCATTTT. It encodes CASSQVLGVNQPQHF.

This chain connects TRBV5-1 to TRBJ2-5; 8 bases fit TRBD2. Germline values: CDR1 SGHRS, CDR2 YFSETQ. J was trimmed by 2 bases and V by 1 base; bases with no gene match: 7. CDR3 length: 16 amino acids. The CDR3 is CASSLNGRGEQETQYF. The DNA for the CDR3 is TGCGCCAGCAGCTTGAACGGGAGGGGGGAACAAGAGACCCAGTACTTC.

The rearrangement links TRBV18 to TRBJ1-2, with 10 bases that match TRBD1. There are 13 residues in the CDR3. Germline V gene sequence: CDR1 KGHSH, CDR2 LQKENI. Trimming at V came to 6 bases and at J to 5 bases, leaving 3 bases not matched to a gene. In DNA form, the CDR3 reads TGTGCCAGCTCCCAGGGACAGGGGTATGGCTACACCTTC. Residues: CASSQGQGYGYTF.

V is TRBV4-1 and J is TRBJ1-6, with no clear D. With 0 bases removed from V and 6 bases from J, the gap between germline ends came to 15 bases. The germline gives CDR1 MGHRA, CDR2 YSYEKL. The CDR3 totals 17 residues. The CDR3 sequence is CASSQEEVGAPNSPLHF. CDR3 nucleotides: TGCGCCAGCAGCCAAGAGGAGGTCGGAGCCCCTAATTCACCCCTCCACTTT.

V is TRBV5-1 and J is TRBJ2-2; TRBD1 agrees at 8 bases. The CDR3 is 17 amino acids. V shed 1 base and J 5 bases; nucleotides not matched to a gene: 10. Looked up from germline, CDR1 is SGHRS and CDR2 is YFSETQ. The CDR3, as DNA: TGCGCCAGCAGCTTGTCCGCTGCAGGGGGCGGTACCGGGGAGCTGTTTTTT. It specifies CASSLSAAGGGTGELFF.

This chain uses TRBV7-8 with TRBJ2-7; 10 bases fit TRBD2. The ends lost 2 bases at V and 5 bases at J; junction bases unmatched: 6. The CDR3 covers 15 residues. Germline CDR1 reads SGHVS; CDR2 reads FQNEAQ. The CDR3 loop reads CASSLSSGRADEQYF. CDR3 nucleotides: TGTGCCAGCAGCTTATCGAGCGGGAGGGCAGACGAGCAGTACTTC.

This sequence joins TRBV28 and TRBJ2-2; no firm D call. The CDR3 spans 14 residues. V was pared by 1 base and J by 5 bases, with 8 bases between. The germline V gene encodes CDR1 MDHEN and CDR2 SYDVKM. Here the CDR3 reads CASSLYSWTGELFF. CDR3 bases: TGTGCCAGCAGTTTATACAGTTGGACCGGGGAGCTGTTTTTT.